This T cell receptor (beta chain) was sequenced for a study of shared clonotypes between healthy human individuals. Findings and limits, study-wide: What limited the represented genetic and exposure-history diversity was the small number of donors. Apart from blood, nothing was sampled; tissue repertoires likely differ. Naive CD4 clonotypes were shared across a handful of donors at 5% to 6%.

CD4+ cells were split into CD45RA+ naive and CD45RA-negative memory subsets. The V segment lost 7 bases and the J segment 3 bases; nucleotides outside the gene matches: 1. The CDR3 runs 11 residues. Germline CDR1 and CDR2: SGHDT and YYEEEE. A word on this clone: Antigen unknown.

Repertoires were generated with immunoSEQ multiplex PCR, while TCRdb's copy carries only in-frame clones and drops some. The data show 2 million to 2.5 million clones, almost 96% seen once. Sequenced: naive CD4+ T cells sorted from blood. Specified subset: CD45RA+ positively selected. The chain uses TRBV5-6 and TRBJ2-7; 7 bases are shared with TRBD1. The clonotype comes from a man aged 18 to 29 in good health. CDR3 sequence reads: CASGDSYEQYF. Written as DNA, the CDR3 is TGTGCCAGCGGGGACAGCTACGAGCAGTACTTC. The full variable domain, in which reference TRBV5-6 and TRBJ2-7 provide the parts outside the CDR3, is DAGVTQSPTHLIKTRGQQVTLRCSPKSGHDTVSWYQQALGQGPQFIFQYYEEEERQRGNFPDRFSGHQFPNYSSELNVNALLLGDSALYLCASGDSYEQYFGPGTRLTVT.